One TCR beta chain is described in this entry. The record originates from a study of blood T cell repertoires in COVID-19. The table came from immunoSEQ multiplex PCR; TCRdb's copy has only in-frame clones and leaves some out. The table shows more than 350,000 clones, with around nine tenths occurring only once. Trimming pared 4 bases from V and 1 base from J, leaving 10 bases between. This CDR3 contains 15 residues. CDR1 SEHNR and CDR2 FQNEAQ come from the germline V gene (reference sequence). The sequence was collected from a woman aged 50 to 60 who had recovered from COVID-19. The sample comprised PBMCs or T cells enriched from blood (not recorded which). The rearrangement uses TRBV7-9 and TRBJ2-2; D is unclear. The CDR3 DNA reads as TGTGCCAGCAGCTACAGACGGCGGAACACCGGGGAGCTGTTTTTT. It codes for CASSYRRRNTGELFF.